This TCR beta chain was found in a study of T cell responses to AZD1222 COVID-19 vaccine. Study-wide results and limits: Most donors were white British, females outnumbered males, and clonal diversity was possibly underestimated. Baseline antibody screening turned up just a handful of seropositive AZD1222 recipients. Vaccination with two AZD1222 doses was followed by a rise in Spike-specific TCR breadth and depth.

Clones were read by immunoSEQ multiplex PCR, and TCRdb kept only the in-frame ones, dropping some. The data show 150,000 to 200,000 clones, 85% to 95% seen once. On this clone itself: Its antigen is not known.

This TCR was sampled from an adult in good health. Specimen: peripheral blood, collected on day 0 of AZD1222 vaccination.

This CDR3 is CASSPPQGLASSTDTQYF. CDR3 coding DNA: TGTGCCAGCTCACCACCACAGGGACTAGCGTCTAGCACAGATACGCAGTATTTT. The chain combines TRBV18 with TRBJ2-3; the match to TRBD2 covers 10 bases. The V gene's germline CDR1 is KGHSH and CDR2 LQKENI. The CDR3 covers 18 residues. V lost 0 bases and J lost 0; bases outside the gene matches: 6.